Listed below are T cell receptor beta chains from one sample, sequenced in a study of blood T cell repertoires in COVID-19. TCRdb keeps only in-frame clones here, not all; method: immunoSEQ multiplex PCR. This sample has 250,000 to 350,000 clones; around 90% occur once, and the top ten carry 6.8%. Sample: peripheral blood. Source of these receptors: a woman between 25 and 40 years old with COVID-19, enrolled during active disease. Each CDR3 is given with its conserved first and last residue. The D gene is left open where the match is weak. Rows give clone size only sometimes, using once, few, many, or a class for an expanded clone.

>TRBV9|TRBD2|.|TRBJ2-2
TGTGCCAGCAGCGTAGGGCTAGCGGGAGAGACCGGGGAGCTGTTTTTT
CASSVGLAGETGELFF
>TRBV2|TRBD1|once|TRBJ1-2
TGTGCCAGCAGTGAAGGCAGGGGGCATGGCTACACCTTC
CASSEGRGHGYTF
>TRBV4-2|.|.|TRBJ2-7
TGTGCCAGCAGCCAAGAATTAGCGGAGCTGGACTACGAGCAGTACTTC
CASSQELAELDYEQYF
>TRBV18|TRBD2|.|TRBJ2-2
TGTGCCAGCTCAACGGGACTAGCGGGAGCCACCGGGGAGCTGTTTTTT
CASSTGLAGATGELFF
>TRBV18|TRBD1|.|TRBJ2-2
TGTGCCAGCTCGCCCGGGACAGGGGACACCGGGGAGCTGTTTTTT
CASSPGTGDTGELFF
>TRBV30|.|.|TRBJ1-2
TGTGCCTGGAGTGTAGGGCGGGGCTATGGCTACACCTTC
CAWSVGRGYGYTF
>TRBV18|TRBD2|.|TRBJ2-7
TGTGCCAGCTCACCCGGGACGGGACAGGCTACTAGCGGGAGTCGGTACGAGCAGTACTTC
CASSPGTGQATSGSRYEQYF
>TRBV28|.|.|TRBJ1-1
TGTGCCAGCATTACAGGGTATTGGAACACTGAAGCTTTCTTT
CASITGYWNTEAFF
>TRBV2|.|.|TRBJ2-1
TGTGCCAGCAGTGAAGACCTAAGCTCCTACAATGAGCAGTTCTTC
CASSEDLSSYNEQFF
>TRBV13|TRBD2|.|TRBJ2-7
TGTGCCAGCAGCGCACTAGCGGGTATGGGAGAGCAGTACTTC
CASSALAGMGEQYF
>TRBV27|TRBD2|.|TRBJ2-1
TGTGCCAGCAGTTTATTAGCGGGGGCGAGCTCCTACAATGAGCAGTTCTTC
CASSLLAGASSYNEQFF
>TRBV5-1|TRBD1|.|TRBJ1-5
TGCGCCAGCAGCTTGGAGACAGGGGAGGGTCAGCCCCAGCATTTT
CASSLETGEGQPQHF
>TRBV5-5|.|.|TRBJ1-3
TGTGCCAGCAGCTTAGAAGTGGGGCGATTAGCAAACACCATATATTTT
CASSLEVGRLANTIYF
>TRBV4-3|TRBD2|.|TRBJ2-7
TGCGCCAGCAGCCAGGAACTAGCGACGGCTAACGAGCAGTACTTC
CASSQELATANEQYF
>TRBV11-3|TRBD2|.|TRBJ2-2
TGTGCCAGCAGCCTCGGGACTAGAGGAAGGAGGGGGGAGCTGTTTTTT
CASSLGTRGRRGELFF
>TRBV2|.|.|TRBJ1-5
TGTGCCAGCAGCCGCCCCCAGGGACAACAGCCCCAGCATTTT
CASSRPQGQQPQHF
>TRBV29-1|TRBD1|.|TRBJ2-7
TGCAGCGTTGACGGACAGGGTTTCGAGCAGTACTTC
CSVDGQGFEQYF
>TRBV30|.|.|TRBJ2-2
TGTGCCTGGCTCCGGGACTTTTACACCGGGGAGCTGTTTTTT
CAWLRDFYTGELFF
>TRBV5-4|.|.|TRBJ2-7
TGTGCCAGCAGCTTTGGCCAGGGGCGCGTCTACGAGCAGTACTTC
CASSFGQGRVYEQYF
>TRBV11-2|.|.|TRBJ1-5
TGTGCCAGCAGCTCACCCAGTGGGGGCAGCAATCAGCCCCAGCATTTT
CASSSPSGGSNQPQHF
>TRBV24-1|TRBD1|once|TRBJ2-3
TGTGCCACCAGGGACAGGGTGGACACAGATACGCAGTATTTT
CATRDRVDTDTQYF
>TRBV6-1|.|.|TRBJ1-1
TGTGCCAGCAGTGACGAGTTGGACACTGAAGCTTTCTTT
CASSDELDTEAFF
>TRBV11-2|TRBD1|.|TRBJ2-7
TGTGCCAGCAGCCATTACAGGGGTTCGGCGTACGAGCAGTACTTC
CASSHYRGSAYEQYF
>TRBV5-1|TRBD1|.|TRBJ2-7
TGCGCCAGCAGCCTAGACAGGGGACCCCCTTTC
CASSLDRGPPF
>TRBV4-1|TRBD1|.|TRBJ2-1
TGCGCCAGCAGCCAAGGACTGAACAGGGGCTATGAGCAGTTCTTC
CASSQGLNRGYEQFF
>TRBV19|.|.|TRBJ2-1
TGTGCCAGTAGTATAGATATCTTAGTCCCGAATGAGCAGTTCTTC
CASSIDILVPNEQFF
>TRBV7-8|.|.|TRBJ1-2
TGTGCCAGCAGCTTAGCAGGGGATAGCGGCTACACCTTC
CASSLAGDSGYTF
>TRBV18|.|.|TRBJ1-2
TGTGCCAGCTCACCCAGGCAGAACTATGGCTACACCTTC
CASSPRQNYGYTF
>TRBV6-5|TRBD1|.|TRBJ1-1
TGTGCCAGCAGTTACAGGGGACAGGGGAACACTGAAGCTTTCTTT
CASSYRGQGNTEAFF
>TRBV30|TRBD1|.|TRBJ2-3
TGTGCCTGGAGTCAGGAGGGGACAGGGATCCCAGATACGCAGTATTTT
CAWSQEGTGIPDTQYF
>TRBV30|.|.|TRBJ2-7
TGTGCCTGGTCACCCTCCAGGTACGAGCAGTACTTC
CAWSPSRYEQYF
>TRBV2|TRBD1|.|TRBJ2-3
TGTGCCAGCAATCGACAGGGAATGGCAGATACGCAGTATTTT
CASNRQGMADTQYF
>TRBV6-1|TRBD2|.|TRBJ2-7
TGTGCCAGCAGGGAACTAGCGAGGTACGAGCAGTACTTC
CASRELARYEQYF
>TRBV28|TRBD1|.|TRBJ1-2
TGTGCCAGCACACCCACAGGGGGCATCTATGGCTACACCTTC
CASTPTGGIYGYTF
>TRBV5-1|TRBD1|.|TRBJ2-1
TGCGCCAGCAGCTTTTGGCGACAGGGGGCATATGAGCAGTTCTTC
CASSFWRQGAYEQFF
>TRBV10-3|.|.|TRBJ1-5
TGTGCCATCAGTTCCCGAGAAGCGGGGGGTGGGAATCAGCCCCAGCATTTT
CAISSREAGGGNQPQHF
>TRBV7-9|.|.|TRBJ2-1
TGTGCCAGCAGCTTAGAGGGGGGGACAGGCTCCTACAATGAGCAGTTCTTC
CASSLEGGTGSYNEQFF